The 5 T cell receptor beta chains given below trace back to one sample, sequenced in a study of blood T cell repertoires in COVID-19. Only in-frame clones appear in the TCRdb table, and some are missing; sequencing was by immunoSEQ multiplex PCR. The sample has approximately 300,000 clones, roughly 90% seen once. Sequencing was done on a sample of peripheral blood. Receptors were obtained from a woman younger than 45 with COVID-19, enrolled during active disease.

The chain joins TRBV10-3 to TRBJ1-1, with 9 bases lining up with TRBD1. With 6 bases clipped from V and 5 bases from J, the junction kept 1 base outside the gene matches. The CDR3 runs 12 residues. Germline V lookup: CDR1 ENHRY, CDR2 SYGVKD. The CDR3 sequence: CAIRTGGTEAFF. The CDR3 nucleotides are TGTGCCATCAGGACAGGGGGAACTGAAGCTTTCTTT.

The chain uses TRBV2 and TRBJ1-4; D is perhaps TRBD1 (6 bases). The germline V and J ends were trimmed by 5 bases and 3 bases, with 10 bases remaining between them. CDR1 and CDR2 (germline): SNHLY, FYNNEI. The CDR3 is 14 amino acids. The CDR3 reads CASSPRTANEKLFF. In DNA form, the CDR3 reads TGTGCCAGCAGTCCGAGGACAGCTAATGAAAAACTGTTTTTT.

This sequence joins TRBV7-9 and TRBJ2-1; 15 bases match TRBD2. The germline CDR1 and CDR2 sequences are SEHNR and FQNEAQ (reference sequence). This CDR3 is built from 15 residues. The junction had 5 bases not matched to a gene; V was cut back by 5 bases and J by 9 bases. DNA for the CDR3: TGTGCCAGCAGCACTGGACTAGCGGGAGGGGGTGAGCAGTTCTTC. It specifies CASSTGLAGGGEQFF.

The chain recombines TRBV3-1 (or the pseudogene TRBV3-2) with TRBJ2-2, with 7 bases that match TRBD2. V dropped 4 bases and J dropped 1; count of bases not matched to a gene: 9. This CDR3 has 17 amino acids. Germline lookup yields CDR1 LGHDT and CDR2 YNNKEL (reference sequence). The DNA of the CDR3 is TGTGCCAGCAGCCCCTGGGGGAGGGCGAAGAACACCGGGGAGCTGTTTTTT. Translation: CASSPWGRAKNTGELFF.

J is TRBJ2-5 and V is TRBV18; 8 nucleotides agree with TRBD1. V lost 2 bases to trimming and J lost 4 bases; unmatched junction nucleotides: 3. The CDR3 is made up of 14 amino acids. Germline V gene sequence: CDR1 KGHSH, CDR2 LQKENI. The CDR3 loop is CASSPRTGRETQYF. In DNA form, the CDR3 reads TGTGCCAGCTCACCAAGGACAGGGCGAGAGACCCAGTACTTC. The full variable domain, in which reference TRBV18 and TRBJ2-5 provide the parts outside the CDR3, is NAGVMQNPRHLVRRRGQEARLRCSPMKGHSHVYWYRQLPEEGLKFMVYLQKENIIDESGMPKERFSAEFPKEGPSILRIQQVVRGDSAAYFCASSPRTGRETQYFGPGTRLLVL.